This T cell receptor (beta chain) was found in a study of blood T cell repertoires in COVID-19 (dated by TCRdb to the early 2020s). In terms of the full investigation: Samples covering the acute and convalescent phases of COVID-19 were provided by collaborators in the United States, Italy and Spain. The material from the prospective study consisted of cDNA or gDNA derived from T cells, B-cell-depleted T cells, or PBMCs. The dataset comprised deeply sampled blood TCRbeta repertoires from subjects exposed to, actively infected with, or recovered from COVID-19. The repertoires were released in a freely available public database intended as a resource for research on the immune response to SARS-CoV-2. Samples came from the ongoing ImmuneRACE study (first 160 participants) plus 1,254 subjects from 6 global collaborators. A de-identified subject ID, COVID-19 status, age in years and sex were almost always included in the sample metadata. HLA class I and class II types, where available, came from metadata supplied by the sample provider rather than from assay-based typing.

The collaborating institutions used their own protocols to collect whole blood in K2EDTA tubes. For TCRbeta analysis, collaborators shipped samples as frozen whole blood, isolated PBMCs, or DNA extracted from either of those sample types. TCRbeta CDR3 regions were amplified from genomic DNA by means of the immunoSEQ Assay, a bias-controlled multiplex PCR. On the authors' methods: Within the assay, amplification of reference gene primers was used to estimate how many nucleated cells each sample contained. To quantify the absolute abundance of each unique TCRbeta CDR3 rearrangement, sequence reads were collapsed and filtered. Productive Simpson clonality was computed per sample as the square root of Simpson's diversity index over productive rearrangements. The table was pulled from immuneACCESS by TCRdb, which kept in-frame rearrangements only. Such tables lose some clones; where checked, under half of the loss comes from unresolved V genes, and the rest has no known cause. V, J and clone size were drawn from that table, and D and trimming were deduced from the DNA. The sample has about 250,000 clones on record, about 86% of them singletons. The top ten hold roughly 7.8% of the sample.

A note on this clone: It lacks a known antigen. The sample holds no much larger clone one base away, and base qualities are not on file.

Via the germline V gene, CDR1 is MNHEY and CDR2 SVGEGT. The CDR3 starts with the cysteine, ends with the phenylalanine, and has 16 residues. The DNA shown is the 48-base CDR3, in frame from base 1. The germline V and J ends show losses of 2 bases and 8 bases respectively, and no gene match explains 13 bases of the junction. General findings and caveats noted by the study authors: The quantity of clinical and demographic metadata differed by source and by participant and was supplied without curation.

This TCR derives from a man in his forties or fifties with active or convalescent COVID-19. Sequencing was performed on peripheral blood. This chain is built from TRBV6-2 or TRBV6-3 and TRBJ1-2, with 8 bases aligning to TRBD1. For the CDR3, the sequence is CASSYVSGQEFYGYTF. The nucleotide sequence reads as follows: TGTGCCAGCAGTTACGTCTCGGGACAGGAGTTCTACGGCTACACCTTC.